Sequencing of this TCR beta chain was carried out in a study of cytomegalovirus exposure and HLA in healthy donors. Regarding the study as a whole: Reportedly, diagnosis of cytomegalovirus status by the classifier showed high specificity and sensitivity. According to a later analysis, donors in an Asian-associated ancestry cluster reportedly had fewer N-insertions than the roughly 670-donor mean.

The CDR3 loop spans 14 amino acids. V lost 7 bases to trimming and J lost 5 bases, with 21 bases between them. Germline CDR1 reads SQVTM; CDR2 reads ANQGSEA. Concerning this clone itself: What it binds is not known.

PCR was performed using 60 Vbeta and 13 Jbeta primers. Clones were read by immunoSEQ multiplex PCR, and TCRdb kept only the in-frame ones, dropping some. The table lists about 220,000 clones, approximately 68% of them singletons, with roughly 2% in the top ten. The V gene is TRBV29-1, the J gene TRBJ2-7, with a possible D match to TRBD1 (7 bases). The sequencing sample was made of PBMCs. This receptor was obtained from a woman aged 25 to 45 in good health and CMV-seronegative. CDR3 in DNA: TGCAGCGGGCGGGGCACCCCTCAGGGGGACGAGCAGTACTTC. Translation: CSGRGTPQGDEQYF.